This TCR beta chain was retrieved from a study of blood T cells in healthy people across ages. Study context: For every two T cells, template switching captured about one barcoded beta molecule.

A second PCR, run for roughly 7 to 12 cycles, used a sample-barcoded 5' primer plus a J-beta primer mix. Tags on each cDNA molecule came from a template-switch adaptor with 12 random nucleotides. TCRdb fed the 5' RACE reads into MiXCR, producing one record per CDR3 protein. The data hold hundreds of thousands of distinct CDR3 sequences, with around three fifths observed a single time. This clonotype has only a few counts. The V gene end was trimmed by 8 bases and the J gene end by 3 bases; junction bases not matched to a gene: 5. Germline V lookup: CDR1 KGHSH, CDR2 LQKENI. The CDR3 totals 15 residues.

The sequencing sample was made of blood. This clonotype originated in a man aged 35 to 55 in good health. This rearrangement joins TRBV18 to TRBJ2-1, with TRBD2 matching over 12 bases. CDR3 coding DNA: TGTGCCAGCCGGACTAGCGGGGTGATCTACAATGAGCAGTTCTTC. It yields the protein CASRTSGVIYNEQFF.